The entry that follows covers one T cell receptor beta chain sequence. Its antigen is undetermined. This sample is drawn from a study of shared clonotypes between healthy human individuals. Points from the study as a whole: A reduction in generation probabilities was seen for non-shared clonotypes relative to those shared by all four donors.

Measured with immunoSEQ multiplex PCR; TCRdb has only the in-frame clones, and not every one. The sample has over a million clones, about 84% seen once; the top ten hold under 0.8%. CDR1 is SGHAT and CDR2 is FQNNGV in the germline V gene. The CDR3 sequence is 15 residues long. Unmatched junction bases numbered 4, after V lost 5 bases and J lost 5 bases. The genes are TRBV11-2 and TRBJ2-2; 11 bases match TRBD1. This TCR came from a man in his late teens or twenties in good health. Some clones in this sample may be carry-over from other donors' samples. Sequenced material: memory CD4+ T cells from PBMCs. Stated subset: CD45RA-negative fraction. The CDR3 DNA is TGTGCCAGCAGCCCCGGGACAGGGGGTACCGGGGAGCTGTTTTTT. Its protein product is CASSPGTGGTGELFF.